This T cell receptor beta chain was identified in a study of T cell responses to AZD1222 COVID-19 vaccine. This clone is a singleton in its sample. V gave up 2 bases and J gave up 3 bases, with 7 bases separating them. The CDR3 has 13 amino acids. Germline V gene lookup returns CDR1 SGHDN and CDR2 FVKESK. The method was immunoSEQ multiplex PCR; TCRdb's version includes in-frame clones alone and lacks a portion of them. The table includes about 89,000 clones, roughly 90% detected once. Specimen: peripheral blood, collected 28 days after the second AZD1222 dose. The J gene is TRBJ1-1, the V gene TRBV14; a possible D gene is TRBD1 (6 bases). The receptor comes from an adult who received the AZD1222 COVID-19 vaccine. The CDR3 here is CASSQNRDTEAFF. The CDR3 DNA reads as TGTGCCAGCAGCCAAAACAGGGACACTGAAGCTTTCTTT.